The clone carrying this TCR beta chain was found a few times. Germline V gene lookup returns CDR1 SNHLY and CDR2 FYNNEI. J was trimmed by 11 bases and V by 7 bases; bases with no gene match: 16. The CDR3 covers 15 residues. These data come from a study of follicular helper T cells after annual influenza vaccination. Whole-study context: Across the 2013-2014, 2014-2015 and 2015-2016 vaccination seasons, some subjects were resampled.

The table came from immunoSEQ multiplex PCR; TCRdb's copy has only in-frame clones and leaves some out. The sample carries almost 7,000 clones, roughly 80% recorded once. As for time point: 2015-2016 season, 7 days after influenza vaccination. No donor had influenza vaccine in the prior 6 months; all lived in the community. Source: CXCR5- memory CD4+ T cells sorted from blood, taken 7 days after influenza vaccination. This rearrangement joins TRBV2 to TRBJ1-5; 8 bases agree with TRBD1. The sequence was collected from an adult who received the influenza vaccine. The CDR3 sequence is CASKYGTGEGSAQHF. The CDR3 region has the DNA TGTGCCAGCAAGTACGGGACAGGCGAAGGGTCAGCCCAGCATTTT.